The clone carrying this T cell receptor beta chain was counted a single time. The target antigen is unknown. This specimen belongs to a study of cytomegalovirus exposure and HLA in healthy donors. The data were produced by immunoSEQ multiplex PCR, yet TCRdb's version contains in-frame clones alone and is incomplete. The data contain 55,000 to 65,000 clones, about 92% of them singletons. V lost 9 bases, J lost 4 bases, and 11 bases lay in between. Germline loops: CDR1 LNHDA, CDR2 SQIVND (reference sequence). This CDR3 is built from 12 residues. Whole-study results and caveats: The classifier was said to identify cytomegalovirus status with high specificity and sensitivity. Cytomegalovirus-associated TCR beta chains were listed, numbering some 180. The TCR clusters that emerged in the first cohort tended, a later analysis found, to co-occur in the 120 validation repertoires. It was confirmed in vitro that a few of the CMV-associated chains were specific for CMV antigens.

The TCR was taken from a man younger than 35 in good health and CMV-seronegative. The chain recombines TRBV19 with TRBJ2-3; D unclear. The sequencing sample was made of PBMCs. The CDR3 region has the DNA TGTGCCAGCAGTTCCGTGTCAGATACGCAGTATTTT. This codes for CASSSVSDTQYF.